The present TCR beta chain was sequenced within a study of neurological immune-mediated disorders. Each CDR3 protein gets one entry after TCRdb re-called the 5' RACE reads with MiXCR. In the table there are tens of thousands of distinct CDR3 sequences, approximately 5% of which are singletons. The CDR3 consists of 16 residues. V shed 6 bases and J shed 3 bases, with 15 bases lying between them. In its sample, this clonotype was seen many times. Sequences were obtained from PBMCs. This sequence was found in a woman in her 70s with multiple sclerosis. V is TRBV12-3 or TRBV12-4 and J is TRBJ2-6; a possible D gene is TRBD1 (5 bases). For the CDR3, the DNA is TGTGCCAGCAGCCAGGCTGGCAGGGTTGGGGCCAACGTCCTGACTTTC. Translating gives CASSQAGRVGANVLTF.